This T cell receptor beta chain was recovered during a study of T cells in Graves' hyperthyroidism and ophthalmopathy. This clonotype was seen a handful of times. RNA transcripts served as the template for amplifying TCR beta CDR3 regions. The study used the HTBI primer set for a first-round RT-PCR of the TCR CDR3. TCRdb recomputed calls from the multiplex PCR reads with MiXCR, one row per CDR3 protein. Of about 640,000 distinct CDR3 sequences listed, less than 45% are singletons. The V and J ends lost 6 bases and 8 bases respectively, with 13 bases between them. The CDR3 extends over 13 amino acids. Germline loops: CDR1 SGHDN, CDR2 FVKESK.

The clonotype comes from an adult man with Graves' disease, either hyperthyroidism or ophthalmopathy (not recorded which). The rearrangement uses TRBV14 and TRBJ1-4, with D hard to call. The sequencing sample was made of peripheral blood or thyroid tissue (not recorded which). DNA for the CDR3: TGTGCCAGCAGTGCGGGAGTACGGGAAAAACTGTTTTTT. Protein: CASSAGVREKLFF.